This T cell receptor (beta chain) stems from a study of read filtering for tumor transcriptome and immune sequencing. Study-wide background: Roughly 8 patients were R-ISS I, 16 were R-ISS II, more than five were R-ISS III. RNA-seq yielded only about 80 to 1,400 TCR reads, IR-seq about 4.05 to 11 million.

Sampling of bone marrow took place during active disease in every patient. This clonotype was counted at least ten times. This library used 300 to 500 ng RNA and molecular barcoded adaptors spanning alpha/delta and beta/gamma chains. One entry per CDR3 protein, called by TCRdb with MiXCR from the reads. The sample includes 75,000 to 95,000 distinct CDR3 sequences, 20% to 25% of them seen just once. CDR1 is MNHNY, CDR2 SVGAGI, per germline (reference sequence). Between the trimmed V and J ends, which lost 8 bases and 5 bases, there was a span of 14 bases. CDR3 length: 13 residues. Specimen: a population of CD138-negative cells sorted from bone marrow. This receptor was identified in a donor at least 40 years old with multiple myeloma. The chain couples TRBV6-6 to TRBJ2-3; TRBD2 is a possible D gene (7 bases). The CDR3: CASSRGGIDTQYF. The CDR3, as DNA: TGTGCCAGCTCGAGGGGGGGTATAGATACGCAGTATTTT.